Listed below are T cell receptor beta chains from one sample, sequenced in a study of blood T cell repertoires in COVID-19. The method was immunoSEQ multiplex PCR; TCRdb's version includes in-frame clones alone and lacks a portion of them. The sample lists about 130,000 clones, around nine tenths occurring once. Sequencing input: peripheral blood. The receptors come from a woman between 65 and 79 years old with COVID-19, enrolled during active disease. Both conserved end residues are part of each CDR3. The order of the fields is clone size, V gene, D gene, J gene, CDR3 DNA, CDR3 protein. The D gene is left open where the match is weak. The size field is filled for only some rows; it gives once, few, many or a size class.

clone size: NA
V gene: TRBV27
D gene: TRBD1
J gene: TRBJ1-2
CDR3 DNA: TGTGCCAGCAGTTACTCCCTTGGACAGGGTCTCGCAGGCTACACCTTC
CDR3 protein: CASSYSLGQGLAGYTF

clone size: NA
V gene: TRBV29-1
D gene: TRBD1
J gene: TRBJ1-4
CDR3 DNA: TGCAGCGTTGGAGGACAGGGGGACGAAAAACTGTTTTTT
CDR3 protein: CSVGGQGDEKLFF

clone size: NA
V gene: TRBV21-1
D gene: NA
J gene: TRBJ1-6
CDR3 DNA: TGTGCCAGGGGCAGTACAAATTCACCCCTCCACTTT
CDR3 protein: CARGSTNSPLHF

clone size: NA
V gene: TRBV18
D gene: TRBD1
J gene: TRBJ1-2
CDR3 DNA: TGTGCCAGCTCACCGGGACAGGGTGGTAGGAATGGCTACACCTTC
CDR3 protein: CASSPGQGGRNGYTF

clone size: NA
V gene: TRBV11-2
D gene: TRBD1
J gene: TRBJ1-6
CDR3 DNA: TGTGCCAGCAGCTTAGCCGGGACAGGGTCCTCACCCCTCCACTTT
CDR3 protein: CASSLAGTGSSPLHF

clone size: NA
V gene: TRBV7-9
D gene: TRBD1
J gene: TRBJ1-4
CDR3 DNA: TGTGCCAGCAGCGTTCAGGGGGACGAAAAACTGTTTTTT
CDR3 protein: CASSVQGDEKLFF

clone size: NA
V gene: TRBV5-1
D gene: TRBD2
J gene: TRBJ2-7
CDR3 DNA: TGCGCCAGCAGCTTCTCTGCGGGGGTCACTTCCTACGAGCAGTACTTC
CDR3 protein: CASSFSAGVTSYEQYF

clone size: NA
V gene: TRBV30
D gene: TRBD1
J gene: TRBJ1-3
CDR3 DNA: TGTGCCTGGACGCCTCCAGGGGGAGGAAACACCATATATTTT
CDR3 protein: CAWTPPGGGNTIYF

clone size: NA
V gene: TRBV4-1
D gene: TRBD1
J gene: TRBJ2-7
CDR3 DNA: TGCGCCAGCAGCCAAGTTGGGACAGGGACCTACGAGCAGTACTTC
CDR3 protein: CASSQVGTGTYEQYF

clone size: NA
V gene: TRBV6-1
D gene: NA
J gene: TRBJ1-6
CDR3 DNA: TGTGCCAGCAGTGAAAGCCAACTACCACCCCTCCACTTT
CDR3 protein: CASSESQLPPLHF

clone size: NA
V gene: TRBV3-1/TRBV3-2
D gene: NA
J gene: TRBJ1-6
CDR3 DNA: TGTGCCAGCAGCCAAGCAGGGCAGACCTATAATTCACCCCTCCACTTT
CDR3 protein: CASSQAGQTYNSPLHF

clone size: NA
V gene: TRBV3-1/TRBV3-2
D gene: TRBD2
J gene: TRBJ2-7
CDR3 DNA: TGTGCCAGCAGCCAAGATTGGTCTAGCGGGGCTTACGAGCAGTACTTC
CDR3 protein: CASSQDWSSGAYEQYF

clone size: NA
V gene: TRBV29-1
D gene: NA
J gene: TRBJ2-1
CDR3 DNA: TGCAGCGTTGAATCGGTCGGGCAGGGCGATGAGCAGTTCTTC
CDR3 protein: CSVESVGQGDEQFF

clone size: once
V gene: TRBV5-1
D gene: NA
J gene: TRBJ1-6
CDR3 DNA: TGCGCCAGCAGCAGGGACGGTGGGGGGAATTCACCCCTCCACTTT
CDR3 protein: CASSRDGGGNSPLHF

clone size: NA
V gene: TRBV3-1/TRBV3-2
D gene: NA
J gene: TRBJ1-5
CDR3 DNA: TGTGCCAGCAGCCACTCACGACAGCCAGGTCAGCCCCAGCATTTT
CDR3 protein: CASSHSRQPGQPQHF